This TCR beta chain is from a study of T cell repertoires in aging, cancer and after chemotherapy. Study background: The whole study produced a dataset of millions of TCR reads.

TCR beta rearrangements were amplified from peripheral blood genomic DNA. Rearranged V-D-J TRB sequences were amplified with a mixed TRB-A/B primer pool. Using its own MiXCR run on the multiplex PCR reads, TCRdb lists one record per CDR3 protein. The sample consists of 10,000 to 15,000 distinct CDR3 sequences, approximately 28% of them appearing once. Trimming removed 3 bases at V and 5 bases at J, with 13 bases between. Germline CDR1 reads ENHRY; CDR2 reads SYGVKD. The CDR3 is 15 residues long. Study-wide points: Age-matched healthy donors had significantly more diverse, less clonal blood TCR repertoires than untreated cancer patients.

This clonotype was observed at least ten times. Its target is unknown. The sequence was collected from a human donor with a blood cancer. Source material: blood. This chain connects TRBV10-3 to TRBJ2-2, with no clear D. The CDR3 spells CAISDSTVQTGELFF. CDR3 in DNA: TGTGCCATCAGTGACTCTACAGTACAAACCGGGGAGCTGTTTTTT.